The subject of this entry is one T cell receptor beta chain. What it recognizes is unknown. The table came from immunoSEQ multiplex PCR; TCRdb's copy has only in-frame clones and leaves some out. The sample includes some 1,600,000 clones, approximately 98% of them seen just once. V dropped 4 bases and J dropped 1 base, with 11 bases sitting between them. CDR3 length equals 15 residues. In germline, CDR1 is MNHEY, CDR2 SVGAGI. This record comes from a study of shared clonotypes between healthy human individuals. Study-level points and caveats: Limited genetic and exposure-history diversity came from having few donors.

This TCR was sampled from a young man in good health. The sequenced sample consisted of naive CD4+ T cells sorted from blood. Subset reported: CD45RA+ positively selected. The V call is TRBV6-5, the J call TRBJ1-3; no clear D. Here the CDR3 DNA reads TGTGCCAGCAGTTCTACCGCCGGTTCTGGAAACACCATATATTTT. The encoded protein is CASSSTAGSGNTIYF.